This T cell receptor beta chain was sequenced for a study of beta chain features in type 1 diabetes. Comments on this clone: Its antigen is unidentified.

The study reverse transcribed the entire isolated RNA, so it sequenced expressed TCRB transcripts. Sequencing was performed with immunoSEQ multiplex PCR; in TCRdb, only in-frame clones are kept and a portion is missing. The table records approximately 170,000 clones, 7% to 9% of them present only once. The study's findings and limits: A closer apparent resemblance between naive, central memory and Treg TCRB repertoires was seen in patients than in healthy donors. Among patients with Type 1 diabetes, TCRB CDR3s were moderately but significantly shorter in every one of the four CD4+ subsets.

This TCR was recovered from a man aged 18 to 35 with type 1 diabetes. The sequenced material came from central memory CD4+ T cells from blood.

The CDR3 sequence is CASSYFGGTDTQYF. CDR3 nucleotides: TGTGCCAGCAGTTACTTCGGGGGCACAGATACGCAGTATTTT. The rearrangement uses TRBV28 and TRBJ2-3, with a possible D match to TRBD2 (5 bases). Trimming stripped 4 bases from V and 1 base from J, with 9 bases between. The germline V gene has CDR1 MDHEN and CDR2 SYDVKM. This CDR3 has 14 amino acids. The full variable domain, rest sourced from reference TRBV28 and TRBJ2-3, is DVKVTQSSRYLVKRTGEKVFLECVQDMDHENMFWYRQDPGLGLRLIYFSYDVKMKEKGDIPEGYSVSREKKERFSLILESASTNQTSMYLCASSYFGGTDTQYFGPGTRLTVL.